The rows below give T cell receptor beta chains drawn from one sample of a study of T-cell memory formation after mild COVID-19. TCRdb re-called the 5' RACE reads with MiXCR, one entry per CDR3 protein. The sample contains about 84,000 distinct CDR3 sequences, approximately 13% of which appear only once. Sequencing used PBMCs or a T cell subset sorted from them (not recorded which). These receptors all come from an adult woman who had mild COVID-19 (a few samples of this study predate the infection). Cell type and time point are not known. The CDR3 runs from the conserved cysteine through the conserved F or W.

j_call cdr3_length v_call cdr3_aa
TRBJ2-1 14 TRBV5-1 CASNNRDGHNEQFF
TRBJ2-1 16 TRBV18 CASSPTPRSSYNEQFF
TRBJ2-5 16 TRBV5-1 CASSLADTSSGETQYF
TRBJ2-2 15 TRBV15 CATRGLGRDTGELFF
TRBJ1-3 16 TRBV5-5 CASSLAGHSSGNTIYF
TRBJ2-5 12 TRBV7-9 CASSFQQETQYF
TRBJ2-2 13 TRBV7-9 CASSAVGTGELFF
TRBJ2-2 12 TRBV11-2 CASSSLTGELFF
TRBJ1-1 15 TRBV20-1 CSAGSRTALNTEAFF
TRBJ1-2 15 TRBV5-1 CASSLGQDSIYGYTF
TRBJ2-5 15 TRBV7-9 CASNLDREYQETQYF